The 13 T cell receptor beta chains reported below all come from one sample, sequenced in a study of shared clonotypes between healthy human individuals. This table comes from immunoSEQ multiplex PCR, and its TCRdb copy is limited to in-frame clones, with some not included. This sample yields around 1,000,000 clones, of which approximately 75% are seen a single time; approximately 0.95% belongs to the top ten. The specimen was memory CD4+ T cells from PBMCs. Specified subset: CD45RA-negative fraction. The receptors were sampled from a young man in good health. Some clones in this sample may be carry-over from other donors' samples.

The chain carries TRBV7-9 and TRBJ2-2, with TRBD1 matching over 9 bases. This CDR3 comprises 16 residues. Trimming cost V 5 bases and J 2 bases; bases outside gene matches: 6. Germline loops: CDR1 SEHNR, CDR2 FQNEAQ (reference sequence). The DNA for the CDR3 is TGTGCCAGCAGCCTCCGGACAGGGGTAAACACCGGGGAGCTGTTTTTT. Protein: CASSLRTGVNTGELFF.

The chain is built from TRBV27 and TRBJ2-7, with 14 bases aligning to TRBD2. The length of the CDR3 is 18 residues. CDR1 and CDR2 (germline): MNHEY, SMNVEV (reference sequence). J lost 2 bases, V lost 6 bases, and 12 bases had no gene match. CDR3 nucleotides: TGTGCCAGCAGGGCCCCTCGACTAGCGGGAGGGCCCGCCTACGAGCAGTACTTC. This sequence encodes CASRAPRLAGGPAYEQYF.

Here the CDR3 reads CASRDWTTTYEQYF. For the CDR3, the DNA is TGCGCCAGCAGAGATTGGACTACGACCTACGAGCAGTACTTC. The V gene is TRBV5-1, the J gene TRBJ2-7; weak D call: TRBD2 (6 bases). There are 14 residues in the CDR3. The germline V and J ends were trimmed by 5 bases and 2 bases, with 14 bases remaining between them. The germline CDR1 and CDR2 sequences are SGHRS and YFSETQ.

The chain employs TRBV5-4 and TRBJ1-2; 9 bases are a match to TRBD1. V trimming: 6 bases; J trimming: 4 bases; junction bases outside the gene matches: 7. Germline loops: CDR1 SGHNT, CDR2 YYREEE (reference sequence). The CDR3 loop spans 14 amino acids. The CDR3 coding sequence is TGTGCCAGCACTTACAGGGGGCGAGGCTATGGCTACACCTTC. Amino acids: CASTYRGRGYGYTF.

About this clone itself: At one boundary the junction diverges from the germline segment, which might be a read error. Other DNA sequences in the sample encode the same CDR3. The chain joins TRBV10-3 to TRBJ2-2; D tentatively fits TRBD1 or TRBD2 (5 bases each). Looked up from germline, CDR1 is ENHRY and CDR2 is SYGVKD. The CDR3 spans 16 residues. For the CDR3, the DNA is TGTGCCATTAGTGAGTCGGGGACCACGAACACCGGGGAGCTGTTTTTT. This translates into CAISESGTTNTGELFF.

This CDR3 is CASSLPVSGRVYEQYF. In DNA, the CDR3 is TGTGCCAGCAGCCTACCTGTGAGCGGGAGAGTCTACGAGCAGTACTTC. The rearrangement uses TRBV28 and TRBJ2-7; 8 bases are a match to TRBD2. Germline values: CDR1 MDHEN, CDR2 SYDVKM. J gave up 3 bases and V 6 bases, and 13 bases lay outside the gene matches. The CDR3 sequence is 16 residues long.

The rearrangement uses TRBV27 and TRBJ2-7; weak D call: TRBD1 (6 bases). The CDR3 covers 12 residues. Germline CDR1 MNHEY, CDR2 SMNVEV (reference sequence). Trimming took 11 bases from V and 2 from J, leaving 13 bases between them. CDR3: CARLGTTYEQYF. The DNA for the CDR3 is TGTGCCCGATTGGGGACAACCTACGAGCAGTACTTC.

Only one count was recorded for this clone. The CDR3 here is CAWSVNRRVGRSVPTNEKLFF. The CDR3 nucleotides read TGTGCCTGGAGTGTAAACCGTCGAGTGGGGCGATCCGTTCCAACTAATGAAAAACTGTTTTTT. The genes are TRBV30 and TRBJ1-4; TRBD1 might be the D (5 bases). The CDR3 is 21 amino acids. Trimming stripped 0 bases from V and 0 bases from J, with 26 bases between. The germline gives CDR1 GTSNPN, CDR2 SVGIG (reference sequence).

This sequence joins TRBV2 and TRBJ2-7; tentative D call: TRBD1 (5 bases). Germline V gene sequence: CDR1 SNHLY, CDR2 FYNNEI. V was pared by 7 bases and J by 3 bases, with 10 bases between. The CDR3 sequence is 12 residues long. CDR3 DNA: TGTGCCAGCAAGGGGCTACACTACGAGCAGTACTTC. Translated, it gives CASKGLHYEQYF.

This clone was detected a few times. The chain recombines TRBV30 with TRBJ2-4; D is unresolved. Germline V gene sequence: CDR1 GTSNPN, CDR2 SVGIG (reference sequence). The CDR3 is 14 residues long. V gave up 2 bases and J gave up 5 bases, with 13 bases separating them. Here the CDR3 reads CAWSSRGRENIQYF. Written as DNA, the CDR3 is TGTGCCTGGAGTTCACGCGGACGGGAAAACATTCAGTACTTC.

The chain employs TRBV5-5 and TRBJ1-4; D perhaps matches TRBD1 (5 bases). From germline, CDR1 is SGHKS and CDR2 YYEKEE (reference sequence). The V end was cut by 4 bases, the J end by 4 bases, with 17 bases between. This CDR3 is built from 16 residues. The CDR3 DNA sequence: TGTGCCAGCAGCCTAAACCCCGGGACGGGTAATGAAAAACTGTTTTTT. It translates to CASSLNPGTGNEKLFF.

The CDR3 DNA sequence: TGTGCCAGCAGCGCCACAATGAACACTGAAGCTTTCTTT. Its translation: CASSATMNTEAFF. V usage is TRBV7-7 and J usage is TRBJ1-1; D gene ambiguous. CDR3 length equals 13 residues. With 5 bases removed from V and 0 bases from J, the gap between germline ends came to 7 bases. From germline, CDR1 is SSHAT and CDR2 FNYEAQ (reference sequence).

The CDR3 sequence: CASSLIPLAEQFF. CDR3 DNA: TGTGCCAGCAGCTTAATTCCACTAGCGGAGCAGTTCTTC. This chain links TRBV7-3 with TRBJ2-1, with 7 bases lining up with TRBD2. The J segment lost 10 bases and the V segment lost 1 base, leaving 4 bases of the junction unmatched. Germline CDR1 SGHTA, CDR2 FQGTGA. This CDR3 is 13 amino acids long.